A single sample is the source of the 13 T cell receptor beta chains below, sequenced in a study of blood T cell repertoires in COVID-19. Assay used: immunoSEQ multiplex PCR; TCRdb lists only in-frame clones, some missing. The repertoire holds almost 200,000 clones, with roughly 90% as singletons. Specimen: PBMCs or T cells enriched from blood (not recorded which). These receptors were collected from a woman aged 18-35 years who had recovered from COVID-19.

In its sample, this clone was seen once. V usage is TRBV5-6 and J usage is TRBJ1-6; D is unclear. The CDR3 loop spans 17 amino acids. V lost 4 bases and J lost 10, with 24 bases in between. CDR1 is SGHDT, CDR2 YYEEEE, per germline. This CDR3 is CASSRDFGYGLISPLHF. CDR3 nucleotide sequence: TGTGCCAGCAGCCGGGATTTTGGTTACGGCCTAATCTCACCCCTCCACTTT.

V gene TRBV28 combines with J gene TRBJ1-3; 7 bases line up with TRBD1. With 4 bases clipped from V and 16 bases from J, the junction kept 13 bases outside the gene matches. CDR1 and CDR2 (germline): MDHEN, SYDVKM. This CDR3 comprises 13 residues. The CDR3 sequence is CASSSPQGVGRYF. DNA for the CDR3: TGTGCCAGCAGTTCCCCTCAGGGGGTAGGAAGGTATTTT.

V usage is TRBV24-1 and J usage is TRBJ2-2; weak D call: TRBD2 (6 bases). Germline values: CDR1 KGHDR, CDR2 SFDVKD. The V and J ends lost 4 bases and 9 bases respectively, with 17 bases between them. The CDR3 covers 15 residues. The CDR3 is CATSESGKGGRELFF. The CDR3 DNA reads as TGTGCCACCAGTGAGTCAGGGAAGGGAGGTCGGGAGCTGTTTTTT.

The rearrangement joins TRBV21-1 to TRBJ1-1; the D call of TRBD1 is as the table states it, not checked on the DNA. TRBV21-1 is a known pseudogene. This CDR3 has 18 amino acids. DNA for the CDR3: TGTGCCAGCAGCAAAGAGTTGGACAGTTCGGCCAAGAACACTGAAGCTTTCTTT. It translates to CASSKELDSSAKNTEAFF.

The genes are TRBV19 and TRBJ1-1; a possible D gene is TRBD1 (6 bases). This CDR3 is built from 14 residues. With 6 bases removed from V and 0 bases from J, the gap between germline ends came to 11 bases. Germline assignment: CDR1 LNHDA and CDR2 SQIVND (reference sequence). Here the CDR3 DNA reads TGTGCCAGTAGCGGACAGATGATGAACACTGAAGCTTTCTTT. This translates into CASSGQMMNTEAFF.

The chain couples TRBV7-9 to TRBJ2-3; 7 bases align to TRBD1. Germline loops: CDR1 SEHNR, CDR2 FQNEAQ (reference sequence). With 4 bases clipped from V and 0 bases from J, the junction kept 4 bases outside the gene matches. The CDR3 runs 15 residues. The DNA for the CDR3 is TGTGCCAGCAGCTCACAGGGGCCTAGCACAGATACGCAGTATTTT. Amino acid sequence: CASSSQGPSTDTQYF.

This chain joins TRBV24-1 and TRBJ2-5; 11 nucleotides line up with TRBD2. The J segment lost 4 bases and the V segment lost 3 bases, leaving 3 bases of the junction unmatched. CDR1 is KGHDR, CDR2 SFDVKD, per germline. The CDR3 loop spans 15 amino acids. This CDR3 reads CATSDRLAGLETQYF. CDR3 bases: TGTGCCACCAGTGATCGACTAGCGGGGCTAGAGACCCAGTACTTC.

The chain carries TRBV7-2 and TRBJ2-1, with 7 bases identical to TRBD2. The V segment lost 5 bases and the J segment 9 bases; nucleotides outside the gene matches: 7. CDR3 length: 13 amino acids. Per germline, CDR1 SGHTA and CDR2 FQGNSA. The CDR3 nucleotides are TGTGCCAGCAGCCCCCGGACGGGGGGTGAGCAGTTCTTC. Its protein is CASSPRTGGEQFF.

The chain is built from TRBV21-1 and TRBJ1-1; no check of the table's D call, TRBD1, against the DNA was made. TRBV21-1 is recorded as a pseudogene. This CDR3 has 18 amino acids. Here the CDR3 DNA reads TGTGCCAGCAGCAAGGAAAGGGGGTGTAAAAGGAGGAACACTGAAGCTTTCTTT. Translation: CASSKERGCKRRNTEAFF.

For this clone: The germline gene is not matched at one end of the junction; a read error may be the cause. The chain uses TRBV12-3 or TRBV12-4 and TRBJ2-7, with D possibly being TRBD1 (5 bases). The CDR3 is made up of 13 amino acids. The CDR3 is CASSLVSDSPANF. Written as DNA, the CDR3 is TGTGCCAGCAGTTTAGTCTCAGACAGCCCGGCCAACTTC.

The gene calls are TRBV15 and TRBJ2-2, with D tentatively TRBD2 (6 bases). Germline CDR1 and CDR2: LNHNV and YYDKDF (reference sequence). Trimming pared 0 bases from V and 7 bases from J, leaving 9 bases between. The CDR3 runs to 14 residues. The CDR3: CATSRDGGIGELFF. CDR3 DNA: TGTGCCACCAGCAGAGATGGGGGGATCGGGGAGCTGTTTTTT.

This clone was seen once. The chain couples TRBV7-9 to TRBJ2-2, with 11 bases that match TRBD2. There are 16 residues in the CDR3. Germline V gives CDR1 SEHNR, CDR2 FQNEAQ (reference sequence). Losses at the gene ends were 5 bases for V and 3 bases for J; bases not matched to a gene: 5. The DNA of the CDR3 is TGTGCCAGCAGCCCGCGTAGCGGGGGGGACACCGGGGAGCTGTTTTTT. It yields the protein CASSPRSGGDTGELFF.

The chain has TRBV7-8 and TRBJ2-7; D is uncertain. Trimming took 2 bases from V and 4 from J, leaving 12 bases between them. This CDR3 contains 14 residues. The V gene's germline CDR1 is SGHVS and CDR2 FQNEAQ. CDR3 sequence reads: CASSLSHSSYEQYF. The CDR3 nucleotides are TGTGCCAGCAGCTTATCACATTCTAGTTACGAGCAGTACTTC.